The 18 T cell receptor beta chains in this list originate from one sample, sequenced in a study of blood T cell repertoires in COVID-19. TCRdb keeps only in-frame clones here, not all; method: immunoSEQ multiplex PCR. The data contain approximately 170,000 clones, around 80% of them seen just once; the ten biggest clones take up roughly 12%. The sample was peripheral blood. The receptors derive from a woman in her forties or fifties with acute or convalescent COVID-19.

V and J are TRBV6-2 or TRBV6-3 and TRBJ2-7, with D perhaps matching TRBD1 (6 bases). The CDR3 spans 12 residues. The germline V and J ends were trimmed by 4 bases and 4 bases, with 8 bases remaining between them. Per germline, CDR1 MNHEY and CDR2 SVGEGT. Here the CDR3 DNA reads TGTGCCAGCAGTTTAACAGGGTACGAGCAGTACTTC. It is translated as CASSLTGYEQYF.

The chain joins TRBV19 to TRBJ2-4, with TRBD2 matching 16 bases. The CDR3 is 16 amino acids. J was trimmed by 15 bases and V by 6 bases; bases with no gene match: 14. Looked up from germline, CDR1 is LNHDA and CDR2 is SQIVND (reference sequence). CDR3: CASSTLEGLAGGLSYF. As DNA, the CDR3 is TGTGCCAGTAGCACCCTGGAGGGACTAGCGGGAGGGCTTTCGTACTTC.

The V and J genes are TRBV6-5 and TRBJ1-6, with D unclear. Trimming left V 6 bases short and J 2 bases short, with 11 bases between. The CDR3 loop spans 15 amino acids. Germline V gene sequence: CDR1 MNHEY, CDR2 SVGAGI. The CDR3 DNA follows: TGTGCCAGCAGCTTCACATTTACCTATAATTCACCCCTCCACTTT. It specifies CASSFTFTYNSPLHF.

The chain links TRBV25-1 to TRBJ2-2; 11 nucleotides agree with TRBD1. Trimming at V came to 7 bases and at J to 3 bases, leaving 13 bases not matched to a gene. The CDR3 has 18 residues. CDR1 is MGHDK and CDR2 is SYGVNS in the germline V gene. CDR3 DNA: TGTGCCAGCACCCCATCGCCGGGACAGGGGGGCGACACCGGGGAGCTGTTTTTT. Protein product: CASTPSPGQGGDTGELFF.

This clone was counted a single time. V usage is TRBV25-1 and J usage is TRBJ2-7; 9 nucleotides line up with TRBD1. Germline loops: CDR1 MGHDK, CDR2 SYGVNS. The CDR3 has 15 residues. The junction had 6 bases not matched to a gene; V was cut back by 5 bases and J by 1 base. The CDR3 region is CASSTSGTGSYEQYF. For the CDR3, the DNA is TGTGCCAGCAGTACTTCCGGGACAGGGTCCTACGAGCAGTACTTC.

This clone was counted many times. The CDR3 loop is CASSNPTGREAFF. The CDR3 nucleotides are TGTGCCAGCAGCAACCCGACAGGCCGAGAAGCTTTCTTT. This chain connects TRBV6-5 to TRBJ1-1, with D maybe TRBD1 (6 bases). This CDR3 comprises 13 residues. V lost 6 bases and J 8 bases, leaving 16 bases between the germline ends. Germline CDR1 and CDR2: MNHEY and SVGAGI.

V usage is TRBV5-1 and J usage is TRBJ1-6; TRBD1 agrees at 8 bases. Per germline, CDR1 SGHRS and CDR2 YFSETQ. With 6 bases clipped from V and 7 bases from J, the junction kept 9 bases outside the gene matches. The CDR3 runs 15 residues. The CDR3 protein is CASTRQGPENSPLHF. The CDR3 region has the DNA TGCGCCAGCACGCGACAGGGGCCAGAAAATTCACCCCTCCACTTT.

The chain is built from TRBV11-2 and TRBJ2-7; 10 bases fit TRBD1. The CDR3 loop spans 15 amino acids. In germline, CDR1 is SGHAT, CDR2 FQNNGV. J gave up 3 bases and V 6 bases, and 8 bases lay outside the gene matches. The CDR3 DNA is TGTGCCAGCAGTTCCAGGGGGACAGGGGACTACGAGCAGTACTTC. This encodes CASSSRGTGDYEQYF.

This clone was found a few times. The chain uses TRBV11-2 and TRBJ2-1; 13 nucleotides match TRBD2. Germline loops: CDR1 SGHAT, CDR2 FQNNGV. This CDR3 has 15 amino acids. V was clipped by 1 base and J by 15 bases; unmatched bases: 9. CDR3 in DNA: TGTGCCAGCAGCTTAGCTAGGACTAGCGGGAGTTCGATGTTCTTC. Translated, it gives CASSLARTSGSSMFF.

The chain carries TRBV4-3 and TRBJ1-6, with a possible D match to TRBD1 (5 bases). Germline CDR1 is LGHNA and CDR2 is YSLEER. Trimming removed 4 bases at V and 0 bases at J, with 13 bases between. This CDR3 comprises 17 residues. The CDR3 protein is CASSPLVGGSYNSPLHF. Written as DNA, the CDR3 is TGCGCCAGCAGCCCCCTTGTGGGGGGCTCCTATAATTCACCCCTCCACTTT.

The V gene is TRBV7-9, the J gene TRBJ2-1; D call uncertain. CDR3 size: 11 residues. CDR1 is SEHNR and CDR2 is FQNEAQ in the germline V gene (reference sequence). V was shortened by 5 bases and J by 7 bases, with 6 bases between the two germline ends. The CDR3 spells CASSTTNEQFF. The CDR3 coding sequence is TGTGCCAGCAGCACCACTAATGAGCAGTTCTTC.

This clone has just a few counts. The rearrangement uses TRBV19 and TRBJ2-4, with D possibly TRBD1 on 5 matching bases. Trimming cost V 7 bases and J 3 bases, with 13 bases left between them. The CDR3 has 14 residues. The germline CDR1 and CDR2 sequences are LNHDA and SQIVND (reference sequence). CDR3 loop: CASTARVGKNIQYF. The CDR3, as DNA: TGTGCCAGTACGGCCAGGGTTGGCAAAAACATTCAGTACTTC.

The chain couples TRBV25-1 to TRBJ2-3, with D unresolved. Trimming pared 3 bases from V and 1 base from J, leaving 11 bases between. This CDR3 is 15 amino acids long. The germline V gene has CDR1 MGHDK and CDR2 SYGVNS. The CDR3 bases are TGTGCCAGCAGTGATGCGGCTAGTGGCACAGATACGCAGTATTTT. Translation: CASSDAASGTDTQYF.

The rearrangement links TRBV5-5 to TRBJ1-1; D uncertain. V was trimmed by 0 bases and J by 7 bases, leaving 7 bases between them. This CDR3 region has 12 residues. CDR1 and CDR2 from the germline V gene are SGHKS and YYEKEE (reference sequence). CDR3 loop: CASSLVRHEAFF. The CDR3 coding sequence is TGTGCCAGCAGCTTGGTGCGACATGAAGCTTTCTTT.

The chain links TRBV28 to TRBJ1-5; D might be TRBD1 (5 bases). CDR3 size: 15 residues. V was clipped by 7 bases and J by 5 bases, with 18 bases between them. CDR1 is MDHEN, CDR2 SYDVKM, per germline. The CDR3 loop is CASMVNTGGYQPQHF. DNA for the CDR3: TGTGCCAGCATGGTAAACACCGGGGGATATCAGCCCCAGCATTTT.

This chain connects TRBV4-3 to TRBJ2-7; 7 positions match TRBD2. The V and J ends lost 0 bases and 5 bases, in that order; junction bases with no gene match: 1. This CDR3 spans 13 amino acids. CDR1 and CDR2 (germline): LGHNA, YSLEER. CDR3 loop: CASSQDRGDEQYF. CDR3 sequence (DNA): TGCGCCAGCAGCCAAGATCGGGGGGACGAGCAGTACTTC.

This chain connects TRBV30 to TRBJ1-6, with D unclear. The CDR3 is 16 residues long. Germline values: CDR1 GTSNPN, CDR2 SVGIG (reference sequence). V shed 3 bases and J shed 10 bases, with 22 bases lying between them. The CDR3 region is CAWRPPSLQFTSPLHF. The CDR3, as DNA: TGTGCCTGGAGGCCCCCATCCCTCCAGTTCACCTCACCCCTCCACTTT.

This chain joins TRBV12-3 or TRBV12-4 and TRBJ2-2; TRBD1 might be the D (6 bases). The germline V and J ends were trimmed by 6 bases and 6 bases, with 11 bases remaining between them. This CDR3 has 13 residues. CDR3 nucleotides: TGTGCCAGCAGCCGGACAGAAGCCGGGGAGCTGTTTTTT. Translated, it gives CASSRTEAGELFF.